Reported below is one T cell receptor beta chain. Its antigen is not known. The method was immunoSEQ multiplex PCR; TCRdb's version includes in-frame clones alone and lacks a portion of them. This sample has tens of thousands of clones, with approximately 86% found just once. Germline loops: CDR1 DFQATT, CDR2 SNEGSKA (reference sequence). This CDR3 has 11 residues. The V and J ends lost 4 bases and 7 bases respectively, with 7 bases between them. The data stem from a study of radiation and T cells in renal cell carcinoma. The time point: blood 2 weeks post-SBRT. Treatment noted: 15 Gy SBRT to primary tumor, nephrectomy 4 weeks later. Findings and limits, study-wide: Pretreatment tumor biopsies were lacking, so baseline clonotypes are unknown.

This receptor was obtained from a woman in her 50s with renal cell carcinoma. The chain couples TRBV20-1 to TRBJ1-4; D unresolved. The sample consisted of blood, taken from a patient whose treatment included radiotherapy and nephrectomy. CDR3 DNA sequence: TGCAGTGCTACTCACGGTGAAAAACTGTTTTTT. Residues: CSATHGEKLFF.